This T cell receptor beta chain came from a study of T cells after yellow fever vaccination. The CDR3 is 21 residues long. From germline, CDR1 is LGHDT and CDR2 YNNKEL (reference sequence). They built TCR cDNA with 5'RACE template switching, a step that put in a universal primer site and UMIs. Each CDR3 protein is one row after TCRdb ran MiXCR on the 5' RACE reads. Of 500,000 to 550,000 distinct CDR3 sequences detected, just over 20% appear once; the ten largest clones hold about a sixth. About this clonotype: Its antigen remains unknown. Germline is not matched at one junction end, which may reflect a read error.

Broader study findings: Clones that expanded after primary vaccination mostly reappeared after the booster (96% CD4, 88% CD8).

V is TRBV3-1 and J is TRBJ2-7, with 11 nucleotides matching TRBD2. Specimen: PBMCs, collected less than 25 days after the first yellow fever vaccination. This clonotype was obtained from a man aged 18 to 30 who received the YFV17D yellow fever vaccine. CDR3 region: CASSHLKNGTSGFSISYEQHF. CDR3 sequence (DNA): TGTGCCAGCAGCCACTTAAAGAATGGGACTAGCGGTTTTTCAATCTCCTACGAGCAGCACTTC.